Listed here are 7 T cell receptor beta chains from one sample, sequenced in a study of T-cell reconstitution after alpha-beta-depleted transplantation in children. Preparation of the TCRbeta library was carried out with unique molecular identifiers. Each CDR3 protein is one row after TCRdb ran MiXCR on the PCR reads. This table has some 200,000 distinct CDR3 sequences, roughly 15% appearing once. Material: PBMCs from the stem cell graft donor, obtained from the stem cell graft. The receptors were sampled from a human donor who donated a stem cell graft to a child with acute lymphoblastic leukemia.

At least ten counts were recorded for this clonotype. J is TRBJ2-2 and V is TRBV5-1; 7 positions match TRBD2. After removal of 3 bases from V and 5 bases from J, the junction contained 7 bases not matched to a gene. Germline values: CDR1 SGHRS, CDR2 YFSETQ. The CDR3 loop spans 15 amino acids. The CDR3 sequence is CASSWTSGRTGELFF. CDR3 DNA sequence: TGCGCCAGCAGCTGGACTAGTGGGAGGACCGGGGAGCTGTTTTTT.

This clonotype was recorded at least ten times. The chain employs TRBV27 and TRBJ2-1; 13 bases fit TRBD2. The CDR3 length is 17 residues. Germline-derived CDR1 and CDR2 are MNHEY and SMNVEV (reference sequence). Trimming removed 5 bases from V and 5 bases from J; junction bases left unmatched: 9. The CDR3 coding sequence is TGTGCCAGCAGTGAATTCTCCGGGACTAGCGGGAACAATGAGCAGTTCTTC. Protein sequence: CASSEFSGTSGNNEQFF.

In this sample, this clonotype turned up a few times. The chain combines TRBV12-3 or TRBV12-4 with TRBJ2-1; 10 nucleotides line up with TRBD2. The junction had 6 bases not matched to a gene; V was cut back by 1 base and J by 6 bases. CDR3 length: 16 residues. As DNA, the CDR3 is TGTGCCAGCAGTTTAGTCCTAGCGGGAGTTACCAATGAGCAGTTCTTC. Translation: CASSLVLAGVTNEQFF.

The DNA of the CDR3 is TGCAGTGCTAGAGATTACGGGGGAGTGTTCGGAAACATTCAGTACTTC. Translation gives CSARDYGGVFGNIQYF. The chain employs TRBV20-1 and TRBJ2-4, with D perhaps TRBD2 (6 bases). Germline CDR1 DFQATT, CDR2 SNEGSKA (reference sequence). The CDR3 is 16 residues long. The V end lost 0 bases, the J end lost 6 bases, and 18 bases lay between the germline ends.

This clonotype was counted at least ten times. The rearrangement uses TRBV9 and TRBJ2-5, with D unresolved. Germline V gene sequence: CDR1 SGDLS, CDR2 YYNGEE. This CDR3 has 13 residues. The V end was cut by 2 bases, the J end by 1 base, with 6 bases between. CDR3 bases: TGTGCCAGCAGCGTGACTTCCCAAGAGACCCAGTACTTC. Encoded protein: CASSVTSQETQYF.

The chain couples TRBV5-1 to TRBJ1-1, with TRBD1 as a possible D gene (5 bases). The CDR3 is made up of 15 amino acids. The germline V and J ends were trimmed by 4 bases and 1 base, with 14 bases remaining between them. Germline lookup yields CDR1 SGHRS and CDR2 YFSETQ. CDR3 in DNA: TGCGCCAGCAGCCTCTTCGTCGGGGGGAACACTGAAGCTTTCTTT. This gives the protein CASSLFVGGNTEAFF. The full variable domain, completed using reference TRBV5-1 and TRBJ1-1, is KAGVTQTPRYLIKTRGQQVTLSCSPISGHRSVSWYQQTPGQGLQFLFEYFSETQRNKGNFPGRFSGRQFSNSRSEMNVSTLELGDSALYLCASSLFVGGNTEAFFGQGTRLTVV.

The chain couples TRBV20-1 to TRBJ2-3; D is undetermined. Germline loops: CDR1 DFQATT, CDR2 SNEGSKA (reference sequence). The CDR3 extends over 14 amino acids. The germline V and J ends were trimmed by 5 bases and 1 base, with 13 bases remaining between them. The CDR3 DNA reads as TGCAGTGCTCAGATAGCAGCGCGCACAGATACGCAGTATTTT. Amino acids: CSAQIAARTDTQYF.